These T cell receptor beta chains were read from a single sample in a study of blood T cells in healthy people across ages. From the 5' RACE reads, TCRdb called clonotypes with MiXCR, one entry per CDR3 protein. Of about 1.4 million distinct CDR3 sequences in the sample, approximately 60% were seen once. The sample consisted of blood. The receptors come from a man aged 18-30 years in good health. Each CDR3 is given with its conserved first and last residue. D genes are given only for firm matches. Expanded clones get a size class; other rows say once, few or many, or leave the size out.

D gene,J gene,V gene,clone size,CDR3 protein,CDR3 DNA
NA,TRBJ2-1,TRBV7-9,NA,CASSLLGLHNEQFF,TGTGCCAGCAGCTTACTGGGTCTCCACAATGAGCAGTTCTTC
NA,TRBJ2-3,TRBV6-1,once,CASSTGSGTDTQYF,TGTGCCAGCAGCACAGGGTCTGGCACAGATACGCAGTATTTT
NA,TRBJ1-1,TRBV6-6,NA,CASSYLQGPEAFF,TGTGCCAGCAGTTACCTCCAGGGCCCTGAAGCTTTCTTT
TRBD2,TRBJ2-4,TRBV20-1,NA,CSASRRLAGRLRAKNIQYF,TGCAGTGCTTCTCGTAGGCTAGCGGGACGGTTGAGAGCCAAAAACATTCAGTACTTC
NA,TRBJ1-4,TRBV2,NA,CASSDIQEPEKLFF,TGTGCCAGCAGTGATATACAGGAGCCTGAAAAACTGTTTTTT
TRBD1,TRBJ1-2,TRBV2,few,CASSDPGQAPLDYGYTF,TGTGCCAGCAGTGACCCGGGACAGGCCCCCTTGGACTATGGCTACACCTTC
NA,TRBJ2-7,TRBV20-1,few,CSAEIGRGNSYEQYF,TGCAGTGCCGAGATTGGGCGGGGTAACTCCTACGAGCAGTACTTC
NA,TRBJ2-1,TRBV5-1,few,CASSLVTGGVGEQFF,TGCGCCAGCAGCTTGGTTACTGGAGGTGTTGGTGAGCAGTTCTTC
NA,TRBJ1-2,TRBV5-1,few,CASSSRGTAIYGYTF,TGCGCCAGCAGCTCGAGAGGGACCGCCATCTATGGCTACACCTTC
NA,TRBJ2-7,TRBV4-1,NA,CASRGPGHPYEQYF,TGCGCCAGCAGAGGACCGGGACACCCCTACGAGCAGTACTTC
NA,TRBJ1-5,TRBV4-2,NA,CASSQDPLLNGWNGFNQPQHF,TGTGCCAGCAGCCAAGATCCATTGCTTAATGGGTGGAATGGTTTCAATCAGCCCCAGCATTTT
NA,TRBJ2-5,TRBV29-1,NA,CSGQRGDQETQYF,TGCAGCGGCCAGCGAGGGGATCAAGAGACCCAGTACTTC
TRBD2,TRBJ2-1,TRBV28,NA,CASSLSGSTYNEQFF,TGTGCCAGCAGTCTTAGCGGGAGTACGTACAATGAGCAGTTCTTC
NA,TRBJ2-7,TRBV7-6,NA,CASSLVGLYSYEQYF,TGTGCCAGCAGCTTAGTCGGGCTGTACTCCTACGAGCAGTACTTC
TRBD2,TRBJ2-3,TRBV7-8,NA,CASSSQFAGVSTDTQYF,TGTGCCAGCAGCTCCCAATTTGCGGGAGTGAGCACAGATACGCAGTATTTT
NA,TRBJ1-1,TRBV5-8,NA,CASSTERVNTEAFF,TGTGCCAGCAGTACAGAGAGAGTGAACACTGAAGCTTTCTTT
NA,TRBJ2-7,TRBV11-2,NA,CASSLPLVEQYF,TGTGCCAGCAGCTTACCCCTCGTCGAGCAGTACTTC
TRBD1,TRBJ2-7,TRBV29-1,few,CSVLGADRASSYEQYF,TGCAGCGTCCTGGGGGCGGACAGGGCTTCCTCCTACGAGCAGTACTTC
TRBD2,TRBJ2-3,TRBV20-1,NA,CSAPTGTSGTDTQYF,TGCAGTGCTCCGACCGGGACTAGCGGCACAGATACGCAGTATTTT
TRBD2,TRBJ2-5,TRBV5-1,few,CASSTGLAAPAQETQYF,TGCGCCAGCAGCACAGGACTAGCTGCCCCCGCACAAGAGACCCAGTACTTC
NA,TRBJ2-7,TRBV28,few,CASSLTRLDPFCEQYF,TGTGCCAGCAGTCTTACAAGACTAGACCCCTTCTGCGAGCAGTACTTC
NA,TRBJ1-4,TRBV6-5,NA,CATSPGWTNEKLFF,TGTGCCACCAGCCCCGGTTGGACTAATGAAAAACTGTTTTTT
NA,TRBJ2-7,TRBV7-2,NA,CASSPTVVYEQYF,TGTGCCAGCAGCCCTACTGTTGTCTACGAGCAGTACTTC
NA,TRBJ1-2,TRBV6-1,NA,CASRKGTDYGCTF,TGTGCCAGCAGGAAGGGGACGGACTATGGCTGCACCTTC
TRBD2,TRBJ2-5,TRBV28,NA,CASRLAGGPQETQYF,TGTGCCAGCAGGCTAGCGGGGGGGCCTCAAGAGACCCAGTACTTC
TRBD1,TRBJ2-4,TRBV7-2,NA,CAGSLEGGSAKNIQYF,TGTGCCGGCAGCTTAGAAGGGGGCTCCGCCAAAAACATTCAGTACTTC
NA,TRBJ1-1,TRBV2,NA,CASSVREGTEAFF,TGTGCCAGCAGTGTACGGGAGGGCACTGAAGCTTTCTTT
TRBD1,TRBJ1-2,TRBV5-1,NA,CASSSAGTGVNYGYTF,TGCGCCAGCAGCTCGGCCGGGACAGGGGTTAACTATGGCTACACCTTC
TRBD1,TRBJ2-3,TRBV27,NA,CACIQGASSTDTQYF,TGTGCCTGCATACAGGGGGCATCTAGCACAGATACGCAGTATTTT
NA,TRBJ1-4,TRBV12-3/TRBV12-4,NA,CASTQQGLEKLFF,TGTGCCAGCACTCAACAGGGACTTGAAAAACTGTTTTTT
NA,TRBJ2-5,TRBV4-3,NA,CASSQDSHQETQYF,TGCGCCAGCAGCCAAGACAGCCACCAAGAGACCCAGTACTTC
NA,TRBJ2-7,TRBV29-1,NA,CSALTASYEQYF,TGCAGCGCCCTAACCGCCAGCTACGAGCAGTACTTC
NA,TRBJ1-2,TRBV7-9,NA,CASSLRAMDYGYTF,TGTGCCAGCAGCTTAAGGGCTATGGACTATGGCTACACCTTC
NA,TRBJ2-1,TRBV11-3,NA,CASSFTGFSNEQFF,TGTGCCAGCAGCTTCACAGGGTTCAGCAATGAGCAGTTCTTC
TRBD2,TRBJ2-7,TRBV20-1,few,CSAAPSGGINEQYF,TGCAGTGCCGCCCCTAGCGGGGGTATCAACGAGCAGTACTTC
TRBD1,TRBJ2-5,TRBV24-1,NA,CATSGSGQQETQYF,TGTGCCACCAGTGGTTCGGGACAGCAAGAGACCCAGTACTTC
TRBD2,TRBJ2-1,TRBV5-1,once,CASSLIMGGNSYNEQFF,TGCGCCAGCAGCTTGATCATGGGGGGGAACTCCTACAATGAGCAGTTCTTC
TRBD1,TRBJ2-1,TRBV20-1,NA,CSATDRGNRLNEQFF,TGCAGTGCAACGGACAGGGGGAATCGGCTGAATGAGCAGTTCTTC
TRBD2,TRBJ2-1,TRBV20-1,NA,CSASQRGGISAEQFF,TGCAGTGCTAGCCAGCGGGGGGGAATCTCAGCTGAGCAGTTCTTC
TRBD1,TRBJ1-2,TRBV12-3/TRBV12-4,NA,CASSLTGGLYGYTF,TGTGCCAGCAGTCTGACAGGGGGCCTCTATGGCTACACCTTC
NA,TRBJ2-3,TRBV5-1,NA,CASSVSTGPTDTQYF,TGCGCCAGCAGCGTGTCGACAGGCCCCACAGATACGCAGTATTTT
TRBD2,TRBJ2-7,TRBV13,few,CASSSSRLADSYEQYF,TGTGCCAGCAGCTCCTCTAGACTAGCGGACTCCTACGAGCAGTACTTC
NA,TRBJ1-2,TRBV4-2,NA,CASSPADRNYGYTF,TGTGCCAGCAGCCCCGCAGACAGAAACTATGGCTACACCTTC
TRBD2,TRBJ2-7,TRBV4-1,NA,CASSQEPAAGTWYEQYF,TGCGCCAGCAGCCAAGAGCCTGCAGCGGGGACTTGGTACGAGCAGTACTTC
NA,TRBJ2-2,TRBV29-1,NA,CSVGGRDTGELFF,TGCAGCGTTGGGGGACGGGACACCGGGGAGCTGTTTTTT
NA,TRBJ2-7,TRBV7-9,NA,CASSSVREQYF,TGTGCCAGCAGCTCAGTACGGGAGCAGTACTTC
TRBD2,TRBJ2-2,TRBV5-1,few,CASSLDVLAGVGTGELFF,TGCGCCAGCAGCTTGGACGTACTAGCGGGAGTGGGCACCGGGGAGCTGTTTTTT
TRBD1,TRBJ2-7,TRBV7-2,many,CASSPTGFYEQYF,TGTGCCAGCAGCCCGACAGGGTTTTACGAGCAGTACTTC
NA,TRBJ1-2,TRBV29-1,NA,CSVDSTGDYGYTF,TGCAGCGTTGACTCCACCGGCGACTATGGCTACACCTTC
NA,TRBJ1-6,TRBV27,NA,CASTSDPGAYNSPLHF,TGTGCCAGCACCTCGGACCCGGGGGCTTATAATTCACCCCTCCACTTT
TRBD2,TRBJ2-1,TRBV7-2,NA,CASSPLAGGLHEQFF,TGTGCCAGCAGCCCACTAGCGGGAGGGCTTCATGAGCAGTTCTTC
NA,TRBJ1-5,TRBV30,NA,CAWSRDNQPQHF,TGTGCCTGGAGTCGGGATAATCAGCCCCAGCATTTT